These 6 T cell receptor beta chains were sequenced from one sample in a study of CD8+CD57+ T cells in acquired aplastic anemia. Genomic DNA templated the TCR beta VDJ and CDR3 profiling. TCRdb reprocessed the reads with MiXCR, giving one entry per CDR3 protein. The sample gives approximately 160,000 distinct CDR3 sequences, approximately 40% of which show up once; 1.1% is in the top ten. The sequencing input was sorted CD4+, CD8+, or CD8+CD57+ T cells (not recorded which) from PBMCs. These receptors all stem from a human donor in good health.

This clonotype was counted many times. The chain joins TRBV5-1 to TRBJ1-4, with D tentatively TRBD1 (6 bases). Germline loops: CDR1 SGHRS, CDR2 YFSETQ. The CDR3 sequence is 14 residues long. Trimming shortened V by 4 bases and J by 7 bases, and 14 bases separated the two germline ends. The CDR3 DNA sequence: TGCGCCAGCAGCACAGGGTCGGTGGGTGAAAAACTGTTTTTT. Translating gives CASSTGSVGEKLFF.

This clonotype has a count of ten or more. The chain employs TRBV12-3 or TRBV12-4 and TRBJ2-1; the match to TRBD2 covers 7 bases. The CDR3 has 15 amino acids. Unmatched junction bases numbered 8, after V lost 5 bases and J lost 4 bases. The CDR3 nucleotides read TGTGCCAGCAGTACGGTCGGGGGGACTTACAATGAGCAGTTCTTC. Translating it yields CASSTVGGTYNEQFF.

This chain links TRBV7-9 with TRBJ2-3, with D perhaps matching TRBD2 (6 bases). V was trimmed by 3 bases and J by 4 bases, leaving 8 bases between them. The V gene's germline CDR1 is SEHNR and CDR2 FQNEAQ (reference sequence). The CDR3 runs to 13 residues. The CDR3 DNA follows: TGTGCCAGCAGCTTCTGGGAGGCAGATACGCAGTATTTT. Encoded protein: CASSFWEADTQYF.

In this sample, this clonotype turned up a few times. The chain combines TRBV28 with TRBJ1-1, with 9 bases aligning to TRBD1. The germline V gene has CDR1 MDHEN and CDR2 SYDVKM. The CDR3 runs 13 residues. The trim removed 3 bases at V and 10 bases at J, leaving 6 bases unmatched. The DNA of the CDR3 is TGTGCCAGCAGTTTGACAGGGGGGCGATCAGCTTTCTTT. It encodes CASSLTGGRSAFF.

This clonotype came up many times. The V call is TRBV5-5, the J call TRBJ2-3; D unclear. From germline, CDR1 is SGHKS and CDR2 YYEKEE (reference sequence). The CDR3 has 12 residues. The V gene lost 4 bases and the J gene lost 0 bases, with 3 bases spanning the gap. CDR3 nucleotide sequence: TGTGCCAGCAGCATTAGCACAGATACGCAGTATTTT. Translation gives CASSISTDTQYF. Full variable domain (rest looked up from reference TRBV5-5 and TRBJ2-3): DAGVTQSPTHLIKTRGQQVTLRCSPISGHKSVSWYQQVLGQGPQFIFQYYEKEERGRGNFPDRFSARQFPNYSSELNVNALLLGDSALYLCASSISTDTQYFGPGTRLTVL.

The chain recombines TRBV19 with TRBJ1-6; TRBD1 matches 7 bases. This CDR3 is 15 amino acids long. After removal of 8 bases from V and 7 bases from J, the junction contained 11 bases not matched to a gene. Germline CDR1 and CDR2: LNHDA and SQIVND (reference sequence). As DNA, the CDR3 is TGTGCCAGTGGGACAGCGAATGCGCCAAATTCACCCCTCCACTTT. The encoded protein is CASGTANAPNSPLHF.